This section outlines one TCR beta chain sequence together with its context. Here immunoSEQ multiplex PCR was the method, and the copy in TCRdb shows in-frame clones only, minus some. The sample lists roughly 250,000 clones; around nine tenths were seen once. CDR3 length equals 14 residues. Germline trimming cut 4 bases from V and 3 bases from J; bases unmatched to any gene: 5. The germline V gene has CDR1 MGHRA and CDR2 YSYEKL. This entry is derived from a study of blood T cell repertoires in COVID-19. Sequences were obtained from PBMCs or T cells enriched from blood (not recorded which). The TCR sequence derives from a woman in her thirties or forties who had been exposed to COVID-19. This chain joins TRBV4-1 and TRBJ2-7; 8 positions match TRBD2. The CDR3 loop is CASSPSGGHYEQYF. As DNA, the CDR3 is TGCGCCAGCAGCCCGAGCGGGGGCCACTACGAGCAGTACTTC.